The 7 T cell receptor beta chains below come from one sample, sequenced in a study of tumor and adjacent non-tumor tissue in lung cancer (dated by TCRdb to 2016 to 2019). The receptor library was made with multiplex PCR. TCRdb names Illumina HiSeq 2500 as the instrument used. Following protocols modified from ARM-PCR, the researchers constructed TCRbeta libraries through three rounds of nested PCR with primers (Table S4). TCRdb reanalyzed the raw reads on its own, using fastp at Q25 for trimming and MiXCR for clone calling, and kept in-frame beta chains. For every CDR3 protein sequence, its rows merge into one entry that carries the most common genes and DNA. For this sample there are about 110,000 distinct CDR3 sequences; approximately 71% appear just once. The ten largest clones add up to about 40% of the sample. RNA was isolated from bulk unsorted tissue, and RNA quality was assessed with a NanoDrop ND-1000 and an Agilent 2100.

Sample: lung tumor tissue. All receptors come from a woman in her fifties or sixties with non-small cell lung cancer.

Of note for this clonotype: A much larger clone differs by one base, so this may be a read error. The chain is built from TRBV6-2 or TRBV6-3 and TRBJ1-5; 7 nucleotides line up with TRBD1. The CDR3 spans 17 residues. Germline trimming cut 7 bases from V and 3 bases from J; bases unmatched to any gene: 15. CDR1 and CDR2 (germline): MNHEY, SVGEGT. The CDR3 is CASISAGTVLNNQPQHF. In DNA form, the CDR3 reads TGTGCCAGCATTTCCGCCGGGACAGTACTTAACAATCAGCCCCAGCATTTT.

The chain couples TRBV29-1 to TRBJ1-2; D may be TRBD1 (6 bases). Germline assignment: CDR1 SQVTM and CDR2 ANQGSEA. This CDR3 spans 12 amino acids. CDR3 sequence (DNA): TGCAACGGGGGACAACTTTTAACGGGCTACACCTTC. Translation: CNGGQLLTGYTF. The full variable domain, completed using reference TRBV29-1 and TRBJ1-2, is SAVISQKPSRDICQRGTSLTIQCQVDSQVTMMFWYRQQPGQSLTLIATANQGSEATYESGFVIDKFPISRPNLTFSTLTVSNMSPEDSSIYLCNGGQLLTGYTFGSGTRLTVV.

About this clonotype: Germline is not matched at one junction end, which may reflect a read error. The rearrangement joins TRBV6-2 or TRBV6-3 to TRBJ2-7; 12 nucleotides agree with TRBD2. The CDR3 length is 16 residues. CDR1 and CDR2 from the germline V gene are MNHEY and SVGEGT. Here the CDR3 reads CASISPTSGRFLELYF. Written as DNA, the CDR3 is TGTGCCAGCATCTCTCCAACTAGCGGGAGGTTTCTCGAGCTGTACTTC.

This clonotype was seen more than once but under ten times. This sequence may be a read error, since a much larger clone differs from it by one base. The J gene is TRBJ1-1, the V gene TRBV12-3 or TRBV12-4; unclear D gene. The CDR3 spans 12 residues. The DNA of the CDR3 is TGTGCCATCAGTTTCGGGGTCCCTGAAGCTTTCTTT. Protein: CAISFGVPEAFF.

For this clonotype: Mismatch with germline at one junction end may stem from a read error. CDR3 in DNA: TGCAGCGTTGAAAGCCCCAGCGGGGGGACGATAACCCAAGAGATCCACTACTTT. It is translated as CSVESPSGGTITQEIHYF. This rearrangement joins TRBV29-1 to TRBJ2-5, with TRBD2 identical over 9 bases. This CDR3 is 18 amino acids long. The germline gives CDR1 SQVTM, CDR2 ANQGSEA.

In the case of this clonotype: Just one base apart from a much larger clone, this may be a read error. The chain employs TRBV10-2 and TRBJ1-1; TRBD1 agrees at 7 bases. CDR3 length: 15 residues. V lost 11 bases and J lost 2; bases outside the gene matches: 14. The germline V gene has CDR1 WSHSY and CDR2 SAAADI. CDR3 region: CAGTGQARGNTEAFF. As DNA, the CDR3 is TGCGCCGGCACAGGACAGGCCCGGGGAAACACTGAAGCTTTCTTT.

By sample share, this clonotype is medium-sized. The chain employs TRBV6-6 and TRBJ2-3; D not resolved. V dropped 8 bases and J dropped 0 bases, with 12 bases sitting between them. Germline values: CDR1 MNHNY, CDR2 SVGAGI (reference sequence). The CDR3 consists of 14 residues. CDR3 sequence reads: CASGGLTSTDTQYF. The CDR3 nucleotides read TGTGCCAGCGGCGGATTAACTAGCACAGATACGCAGTATTTT.